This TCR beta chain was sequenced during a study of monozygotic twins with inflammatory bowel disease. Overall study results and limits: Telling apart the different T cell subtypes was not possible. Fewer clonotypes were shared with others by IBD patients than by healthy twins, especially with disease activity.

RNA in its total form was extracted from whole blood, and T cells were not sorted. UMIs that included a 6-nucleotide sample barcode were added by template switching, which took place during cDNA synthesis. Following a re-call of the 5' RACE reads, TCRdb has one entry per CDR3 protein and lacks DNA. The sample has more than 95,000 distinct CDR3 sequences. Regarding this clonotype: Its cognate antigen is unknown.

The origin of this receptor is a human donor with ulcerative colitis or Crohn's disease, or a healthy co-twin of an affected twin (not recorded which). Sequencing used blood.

The CDR3: CASSQEGGGPYEQYF. The J gene is TRBJ2-7, the V gene TRBV3-1; TCRdb calls TRBD2, which cannot be checked without DNA. The CDR3 has 15 residues. Per germline, CDR1 LGHDT and CDR2 YNNKEL (reference sequence).